This T cell receptor (beta chain) was profiled in a study of T-cell reconstitution after alpha-beta-depleted transplantation in children. There are a few counts of this clonotype. Germline lookup yields CDR1 SGHVS and CDR2 FQNEAQ. The length of the CDR3 is 16 residues. V shed 5 bases, J shed 4 bases, and the junction held 9 bases outside the gene matches. Unique molecular identifiers tagged the TCRbeta library. Each CDR3 protein is one row after TCRdb ran MiXCR on the PCR reads. The sample lists approximately 590,000 distinct CDR3 sequences, about 10% occurring once. The starting material was PBMCs from the stem cell graft donor, obtained from the stem cell graft. The rearrangement joins TRBV7-8 to TRBJ2-3; TRBD1 aligns across 10 bases. The receptor was derived from a human donor who donated a stem cell graft to a child with acute myeloid leukemia. The CDR3 DNA reads as TGTGCCAGCAGCCGGGGGGGGACAGGGGTCCCAGATACGCAGTATTTT. This codes for CASSRGGTGVPDTQYF. Full variable domain (remainder filled in from reference TRBV7-8 and TRBJ2-3): GAGVSQSPRYKVAKRGQDVALRCDPISGHVSLFWYQQALGQGPEFLTYFQNEAQLDKSGLPSDRFFAERPEGSVSTLKIQRTQQEDSAVYLCASSRGGTGVPDTQYFGPGTRLTVL.